A single sample gave rise to the 20 T cell receptor beta chains below, sequenced in a study of shared clonotypes between healthy human individuals. Using immunoSEQ multiplex PCR, the repertoire was profiled, and TCRdb retains in-frame clones only, with some absent. The sample carries roughly 700,000 clones, about 90% recorded once. The source material was memory CD8+ T cells from PBMCs. Sample subset: CD45RO+ cells pooled with CCR7-negative TemRA cells. These receptor sequences come from a man aged 18 to 30 in good health. Some clones in this sample may be carry-over from other donors' samples.

The chain employs TRBV6-6 and TRBJ2-7, with 8 positions matching TRBD2. V shed 4 bases and J 5 bases; nucleotides not matched to a gene: 13. The CDR3 totals 16 residues. The V gene's germline CDR1 is MNHNY and CDR2 SVGAGI (reference sequence). CDR3 coding DNA: TGTGCCAGCAGTTCTCTCGCCGGGAGGGCCATAGACGAGCAGTACTTC. Translation: CASSSLAGRAIDEQYF.

This clone was observed once. J is TRBJ2-1 and V is TRBV7-2, with 7 bases fitting TRBD2. V lost 5 bases, J lost 6 bases, and 10 bases stayed unmatched. The CDR3 is made up of 15 amino acids. Germline loops: CDR1 SGHTA, CDR2 FQGNSA. CDR3 region: CASSPGLGLGNEQFF. The CDR3, as DNA: TGTGCCAGCAGCCCTGGACTAGGCCTCGGCAATGAGCAGTTCTTC.

The rearrangement links TRBV7-9 to TRBJ2-7, with 7 bases matching TRBD1. CDR1 is SEHNR and CDR2 is FQNEAQ in the germline V gene (reference sequence). The ends lost 5 bases at V and 6 bases at J; junction bases unmatched: 7. The CDR3 contains 13 residues. This chain's CDR3 is CASSLPNRGEQYF. In nucleotides, the CDR3 is TGTGCCAGCAGCCTCCCAAACAGGGGCGAGCAGTACTTC.

J is TRBJ2-1 and V is TRBV11-2, with D possibly being TRBD2 (5 bases). Germline-derived CDR1 and CDR2 are SGHAT and FQNNGV. This CDR3 spans 14 amino acids. Trimming pared 3 bases from V and 1 base from J, leaving 7 bases between. This CDR3 reads CASSFGDSYNEQFF. CDR3 nucleotides: TGTGCCAGCAGCTTCGGGGATTCCTACAATGAGCAGTTCTTC.

J is TRBJ2-5 and V is TRBV2; D is possibly TRBD1 (5 bases). The J call is uncertain, as TRBJ2-7 better fits the DNA end. The CDR3 covers 13 residues. Per germline, CDR1 SNHLY and CDR2 FYNNEI. Written as DNA, the CDR3 is TGTGCCAGCGGATTTGGCAGGGACTACGAGCAGTACTTC. It specifies CASGFGRDYEQYF.

The rearrangement links TRBV29-1 to TRBJ1-4; TRBD1 might be the D (5 bases). Trimming removed 7 bases from V and 3 bases from J, with 15 bases in between. This CDR3 has 14 residues. The germline CDR1 and CDR2 sequences are SQVTM and ANQGSEA. The CDR3 here is CSGQDRGPNEKLFF. The DNA for the CDR3 is TGCAGCGGCCAAGACCGGGGCCCTAATGAAAAACTGTTTTTT.

The chain recombines TRBV27 with TRBJ1-2; TRBD1 matches 10 bases. This CDR3 contains 18 residues. Germline CDR1 reads MNHEY; CDR2 reads SMNVEV (reference sequence). V was clipped by 4 bases and J by 7 bases; unmatched bases: 18. The CDR3 loop reads CASSSIGETGGALLGYTF. The CDR3 DNA sequence: TGTGCCAGCAGTTCTATCGGGGAGACAGGGGGCGCACTCCTTGGCTACACCTTC.

This clone was picked up a small number of times. V is TRBV19 and J is TRBJ1-1, with a weak D call TRBD1 (5 bases). The CDR3 length is 14 residues. Looked up from germline, CDR1 is LNHDA and CDR2 is SQIVND (reference sequence). V lost 6 bases and J 3 bases, leaving 14 bases between the germline ends. CDR3 DNA sequence: TGTGCCAGTAGGTGGTTGATGGGGGACACTGAAGCTTTCTTT. Translating it yields CASRWLMGDTEAFF.

The chain couples TRBV19 to TRBJ1-1; TRBD1 is a possible D gene (5 bases). V was clipped by 1 base and J by 1 base, with 7 bases between them. Per germline, CDR1 LNHDA and CDR2 SQIVND (reference sequence). The CDR3 contains 14 residues. The CDR3 spells CASSIAGGNTEAFF. The CDR3 nucleotides read TGTGCCAGTAGTATAGCCGGGGGGAACACTGAAGCTTTCTTT.

This sequence joins TRBV5-5 and TRBJ2-7; tentatively, D is TRBD1 or TRBD2 (7 bases each). The germline gives CDR1 SGHKS, CDR2 YYEKEE (reference sequence). V was shortened by 0 bases and J by 4 bases, with 11 bases between the two germline ends. The CDR3 runs to 14 residues. CDR3 DNA sequence: TGTGCCAGCAGCTTGGTCAGGGGGGGATACGAGCAGTACTTC. Protein product: CASSLVRGGYEQYF.

This clone was seen only once. The V and J genes are TRBV18 and TRBJ2-7, with D hard to call. The V end lost 2 bases, the J end lost 0 bases, and 8 bases lay between the germline ends. Germline V gene data show CDR1 as KGHSH and CDR2 as LQKENI. The CDR3 covers 14 residues. As DNA, the CDR3 is TGTGCCAGCTCACCAGCAGAAAGCTCCTACGAGCAGTACTTC. Translation gives CASSPAESSYEQYF.

The rearrangement links TRBV5-1 to TRBJ2-3; D gene unclear. In germline, CDR1 is SGHRS, CDR2 YFSETQ. V lost 7 bases and J lost 5, with 11 bases in between. The CDR3 extends over 12 amino acids. The CDR3 protein is CASYSTVDTQYF. CDR3 nucleotides: TGCGCCAGCTACAGCACCGTAGATACGCAGTATTTT.

About this clone itself: The same CDR3 can be traced to other DNA sequences in this sample. The CDR3 sequence is CASSPDNEQFF. As DNA, the CDR3 is TGTGCCAGTTCCCCAGACAATGAGCAGTTCTTC. This rearrangement joins TRBV28 to TRBJ2-1; no firm D call. The V end lost 9 bases, the J end lost 5 bases, and 8 bases lay between the germline ends. Germline CDR1 MDHEN, CDR2 SYDVKM. The CDR3 contains 11 residues.

CDR3 DNA sequence: TGTGCCAGCAGCTCATCGACTAGTTTGCCCGGGGAGCTGTTTTTT. Translated, it gives CASSSSTSLPGELFF. This chain links TRBV7-3 with TRBJ2-2, with D maybe TRBD2 (6 bases). CDR1 is SGHTA, CDR2 FQGTGA, per germline. V was shortened by 4 bases and J by 6 bases, with 15 bases between the two germline ends. The CDR3 has 15 residues. Drawing the rest from reference TRBV7-3 and TRBJ2-2, the complete variable domain is GAGVSQTPSNKVTEKGKYVELRCDPISGHTALYWYRQSLGQGPEFLIYFQGTGAADDSGLPNDRFFAVRPEGSVSTLKIQRTERGDSAVYLCASSSSTSLPGELFFGEGSRLTVL.

The chain has TRBV19 and TRBJ1-5; D is perhaps TRBD1 (5 bases). The CDR3 covers 14 residues. Trimming shortened V by 5 bases and J by 2 bases, and 10 bases separated the two germline ends. The germline CDR1 and CDR2 sequences are LNHDA and SQIVND (reference sequence). The DNA for the CDR3 is TGTGCCAGTAGTTTTAGGGGTCGCAATCAGCCCCAGCATTTT. Protein product: CASSFRGRNQPQHF. Full variable domain (remainder filled in from reference TRBV19 and TRBJ1-5): DGGITQSPKYLFRKEGQNVTLSCEQNLNHDAMYWYRQDPGQGLRLIYYSQIVNDFQKGDIAEGYSVSREKKESFPLTVTSAQKNPTAFYLCASSFRGRNQPQHFGDGTRLSIL.

The chain combines TRBV19 with TRBJ1-3, with D possibly TRBD1 on 5 matching bases. This CDR3 is 16 amino acids long. The V end was cut by 5 bases, the J end by 0 bases, with 14 bases between. The germline gives CDR1 LNHDA, CDR2 SQIVND (reference sequence). CDR3 in DNA: TGTGCCAGTAGTCCCCGGAGTGGGGGCTCTGGAAACACCATATATTTT. This gives the protein CASSPRSGGSGNTIYF. The entire variable domain, with the rest obtained from reference TRBV19 and TRBJ1-3, is as follows: DGGITQSPKYLFRKEGQNVTLSCEQNLNHDAMYWYRQDPGQGLRLIYYSQIVNDFQKGDIAEGYSVSREKKESFPLTVTSAQKNPTAFYLCASSPRSGGSGNTIYFGEGSWLTVV.

The chain uses TRBV28 and TRBJ1-5; tentatively, D is TRBD1 (5 bases). With 5 bases removed from V and 5 bases from J, the gap between germline ends came to 19 bases. Germline CDR1 reads MDHEN; CDR2 reads SYDVKM. This CDR3 has 16 residues. The CDR3 reads CASSLLEGRRDQPQHF. The CDR3 DNA is TGTGCCAGCAGTCTCCTTGAGGGGCGGAGAGATCAGCCCCAGCATTTT.

V is TRBV7-3 and J is TRBJ2-5, with unresolved D. CDR1 and CDR2 from the germline V gene are SGHTA and FQGTGA. V gave up 2 bases and J gave up 4 bases, with 14 bases separating them. The CDR3 loop spans 15 amino acids. In nucleotides, the CDR3 is TGTGCCAGCAGCTTAGGCGGCAGCGCACTAGAGACCCAGTACTTC. The encoded protein is CASSLGGSALETQYF. The variable domain in full, completed from reference TRBV7-3 and TRBJ2-5, reads GAGVSQTPSNKVTEKGKYVELRCDPISGHTALYWYRQSLGQGPEFLIYFQGTGAADDSGLPNDRFFAVRPEGSVSTLKIQRTERGDSAVYLCASSLGGSALETQYFGPGTRLLVL.

The DNA for the CDR3 is TGTGCCAGCAGCGTAGACTCCGGGACTATTAGTGAGCAGTTCTTC. Translated: CASSVDSGTISEQFF. This chain links TRBV9 with TRBJ2-1, with 7 nucleotides matching TRBD2. In germline, CDR1 is SGDLS, CDR2 YYNGEE. The CDR3 runs 15 residues. V lost 0 bases, J lost 9 bases, and 9 bases stayed unmatched. The full variable domain, its missing parts supplied by reference TRBV9 and TRBJ2-1, is DSGVTQTPKHLITATGQRVTLRCSPRSGDLSVYWYQQSLDQGLQFLIQYYNGEERAKGNILERFSAQQFPDLHSELNLSSLELGDSALYFCASSVDSGTISEQFFGPGTRLTVL.

This rearrangement joins TRBV13 to TRBJ2-3; TRBD1 matches at 11 bases. Germline-derived CDR1 and CDR2 are PRHDT and FYEKMQ (reference sequence). The CDR3 contains 18 residues. Trimming removed 3 bases from V and 1 base from J; junction bases left unmatched: 9. As DNA, the CDR3 is TGTGCCAGCAGCTTCGGACAGGGGGCCGGGGTGGGCACAGATACGCAGTATTTT. Translating it yields CASSFGQGAGVGTDTQYF.